These T cell receptor beta chains were read from a single sample in a study of beta chain features in type 1 diabetes. Generated by immunoSEQ multiplex PCR, the TCRdb table keeps only in-frame clones and is missing some. The sample has some 270,000 clones; approximately 8.1% are singletons. The sequenced sample consisted of central memory CD4+ T cells from blood. The receptors stem from a woman under 30 in good health. Both conserved end residues are part of each CDR3. The D gene is left open where the match is weak. A clone size is listed for some rows: how often the clone was seen (once, few, many), or a class if it is expanded.

clone_size d_call j_call v_call cdr3_nt cdr3_aa
many NA TRBJ2-1 TRBV7-3 TGTGCCAGCAGCCCAGGGATAGGAGGCAATGAGCAGTTCTTC CASSPGIGGNEQFF
few NA TRBJ2-5 TRBV29-1 TGCAGCGTTGTGCCTCAAGAGACCCAGTACTTC CSVVPQETQYF
few TRBD2 TRBJ2-2 TRBV28 TGTGCCAGCGTCGGGGGGACTAGCTACCACAGCGGGGAGCTGTTTTTT CASVGGTSYHSGELFF
NA NA TRBJ2-1 TRBV7-9 TGTGCCAGCAGCTTAGGCTATATTAATGAGCAGTTCTTC CASSLGYINEQFF
few TRBD2 TRBJ2-7 TRBV10-3 TGTGCCATCAGTCGGCGCGGGAGAACCTACGAGCAGTACTTC CAISRRGRTYEQYF
NA NA TRBJ1-1 TRBV7-9 TGTGCCAGCAGCTTAGGTCAGCACGGTGAAGCTTTCTTT CASSLGQHGEAFF
few NA TRBJ1-2 TRBV11-2 TGTGCCAGCAGCTTAAGACTCGGCCTTATCTATGGCTACACCTTC CASSLRLGLIYGYTF
many TRBD1 TRBJ2-1 TRBV28 TGTGCCAGCAGTACAGGGGGCAATGAGCAGTTCTTC CASSTGGNEQFF
few TRBD1 TRBJ1-2 TRBV4-3 TGCGCCAGCAGCCGACGACAGGGCGGGATGAGTGGCTACACCTTC CASSRRQGGMSGYTF
many TRBD2 TRBJ2-1 TRBV18 TGTGCCAGCTCAAACGGACTAGCGGACATCGAGCAGTTCTTC CASSNGLADIEQFF
NA NA TRBJ1-2 TRBV4-1 TGCGCCAGCAGCCCAGGACAGAGCGGCCTCTATGGCTACACCTTC CASSPGQSGLYGYTF
few TRBD2 TRBJ2-3 TRBV19 TGTGCCAGTAGTGCTACAGCGGGGTGGGCAGATACGCAGTATTTT CASSATAGWADTQYF
few NA TRBJ1-5 TRBV15 TGTGCCACCAGAGGGACATCTAGTCAGCCCCAGCATTTT CATRGTSSQPQHF
few TRBD1 TRBJ1-2 TRBV2 TGTGCCAGCAGCATGACAGGGGACGGCTACACCTTC CASSMTGDGYTF
NA NA TRBJ2-5 TRBV5-4 TGTGCCAGCAGCTTGAAAGCAATCCAAGAGACCCAGTACTTC CASSLKAIQETQYF
few TRBD1 TRBJ1-2 TRBV29-1 TGCAGCGTTGTAGGGACAGGGACGTCGGGCTACACCTTC CSVVGTGTSGYTF
few TRBD2 TRBJ2-1 TRBV5-1 TGCGCCAGCAGCGACGCTAGCGGGGGGGACAATGAGCAGTTCTTC CASSDASGGDNEQFF
NA NA TRBJ1-1 TRBV10-3 TGTGCCAGCAGTTTGGGAGGGGGAAACACTGAAGCTTTCTTT CASSLGGGNTEAFF
many TRBD2 TRBJ2-4 TRBV6-6 TGTGCCAGTATGACTCCGGGAGGGAAAAACATTCAGTACTTC CASMTPGGKNIQYF
many TRBD2 TRBJ2-1 TRBV9 TGTGCCAGCAGCGCTTACCCGGGACTAGCGGGCGATGAGCAGTTCTTC CASSAYPGLAGDEQFF
NA NA TRBJ2-1 TRBV18 TGTGCCAGCTCACCAACTAGGTACAATGAGCAGTTCTTC CASSPTRYNEQFF
NA NA TRBJ2-6 TRBV14 TGTGCCAGCAGCCCCTTGGGGGGTGGGGGCGCGATCTCTGGGGCCAACGTCCTGACTTTC CASSPLGGGGAISGANVLTF
few TRBD2 TRBJ2-7 TRBV9 TGTGCCAGCAGCGTGACTAGCGGGAGAACCTCCGAGCAGTACTTC CASSVTSGRTSEQYF
NA NA TRBJ2-7 TRBV5-1 TGCGCCAGCAGTCCCGAGGGCCGCACCTCCTACGAGCAGTACTTC CASSPEGRTSYEQYF
few NA TRBJ2-3 TRBV19 TGTGCCAGTAGTACCCTACCTGGGATAGCAGATACGCAGTATTTT CASSTLPGIADTQYF
NA TRBD2 TRBJ2-3 TRBV4-1 TGCGCCAGCAGCCAAGAACTCTCGGCTAGCGGGAGTACAGATACGCAGTATTTT CASSQELSASGSTDTQYF
NA TRBD1 TRBJ1-6 TRBV6-5 TGTGCCAGCAGCGCCTCCGACAGGGGGCTTTCACCCCTCCACTTT CASSASDRGLSPLHF
NA NA TRBJ1-5 TRBV6-4 TGTGCCGGCAATCAGCCCCAGCATTTT CAGNQPQHF
few NA TRBJ1-4 TRBV5-1 TGCGCCAGCAGCTTGGCCTCGACAGCGGCTAATGAAAAACTGTTTTTT CASSLASTAANEKLFF